Listed here are 19 T cell receptor beta chains from one sample, sequenced in a study of beta chain features in type 1 diabetes. Reverse transcription of all isolated RNA meant that expressed TCRB transcripts were sequenced. The assay was immunoSEQ multiplex PCR, and TCRdb's table has in-frame clones only and misses some. Of about 24,000 clones listed, approximately 70% are singletons. The sequencing input was Tregs from blood. All receptors come from a woman between 40 and 55 years old in good health.

CDR3 nucleotide sequence: TGTGCCAGCAGCCCGACAGTCTCCTACGAGCAGTACTTC. It yields the protein CASSPTVSYEQYF. The chain combines TRBV7-9 with TRBJ2-7, with D possibly being TRBD1 (5 bases). V lost 5 bases and J lost 0, with 8 bases in between. The CDR3 extends over 13 amino acids. The germline gives CDR1 SEHNR, CDR2 FQNEAQ (reference sequence).

V gene TRBV19 combines with J gene TRBJ2-7; a possible D gene is TRBD1 (5 bases). The CDR3 covers 16 residues. The germline V gene encodes CDR1 LNHDA and CDR2 SQIVND (reference sequence). With 3 bases removed from V and 5 bases from J, the gap between germline ends came to 20 bases. The CDR3 DNA sequence: TGTGCCAGTAGTATTCTCAGGGCCAAGGGCTATAACGAGCAGTACTTC. It encodes CASSILRAKGYNEQYF.

This sequence joins TRBV5-4 and TRBJ2-3; 10 bases fit TRBD1. The germline gives CDR1 SGHNT, CDR2 YYREEE (reference sequence). The trim removed 4 bases at V and 3 bases at J, leaving 5 bases unmatched. The CDR3 loop spans 15 amino acids. The DNA for the CDR3 is TGTGCCAGCAGCCCGGGACAGGGGAGAACAGATACGCAGTATTTT. Translated, it gives CASSPGQGRTDTQYF.

This clone was seen a single time. The CDR3 here is CASSSRPLGEQYF. The CDR3 DNA reads as TGTGCCAGCAGCTCACGTCCCCTAGGCGAGCAGTACTTC. The chain is built from TRBV7-9 and TRBJ2-5; D is unclear. The J call may be in error: the DNA end matches TRBJ2-7 better. The CDR3 is 13 residues long. The V gene's germline CDR1 is SEHNR and CDR2 FQNEAQ (reference sequence).

The chain joins TRBV7-2 to TRBJ2-1; the match to TRBD2 covers 12 bases. This CDR3 region has 16 residues. Trimming removed 7 bases from V and 4 bases from J; junction bases left unmatched: 8. CDR1 is SGHTA and CDR2 is FQGNSA in the germline V gene. CDR3 in DNA: TGTGCCAGCAACCTGGGGGGGACTAGCGGGTACAATGAGCAGTTCTTC. Encoded protein: CASNLGGTSGYNEQFF. The full variable domain, with the rest looked up from reference TRBV7-2 and TRBJ2-1, is GAGVSQSPSNKVTEKGKDVELRCDPISGHTALYWYRQSLGQGLEFLIYFQGNSAPDKSGLPSDRFSAERTGGSVSTLTIQRTQQEDSAVYLCASNLGGTSGYNEQFFGPGTRLTVL.

This clone showed up just a few times. CDR3 residues: CASSLNEQAFF. The DNA of the CDR3 is TGCGCCAGCAGCCTGAACGAGCAAGCTTTCTTT. J is TRBJ1-1 and V is TRBV5-1; D is ambiguous. Germline assignment: CDR1 SGHRS and CDR2 YFSETQ. CDR3 length: 11 residues. The ends were cut back, 4 bases at V and 9 bases at J, with 10 bases in the middle.

The gene calls are TRBV2 and TRBJ1-4; possible D gene TRBD1, 5 bases. V was shortened by 8 bases and J by 5 bases, with 12 bases between the two germline ends. Looked up from germline, CDR1 is SNHLY and CDR2 is FYNNEI. This CDR3 region has 13 residues. The CDR3 protein is CASRTRGNEKLFF. CDR3 nucleotides: TGTGCCAGCCGAACAAGGGGAAATGAAAAACTGTTTTTT.

The V gene is TRBV5-1, the J gene TRBJ2-1; TRBD1 agrees at 7 bases. Germline-derived CDR1 and CDR2 are SGHRS and YFSETQ. The trim removed 4 bases at V and 7 bases at J, leaving 2 bases unmatched. The CDR3 extends over 12 amino acids. This CDR3 is CASSLQGNEQFF. In nucleotides, the CDR3 is TGCGCCAGCAGCCTACAGGGGAATGAGCAGTTCTTC.

The chain uses TRBV18 and TRBJ2-7; D is unresolved. V was trimmed by 6 bases and J by 3 bases, leaving 12 bases between them. The CDR3 runs to 13 residues. Germline CDR1 KGHSH, CDR2 LQKENI. The CDR3 is CASSPQELYEQYF. In DNA, the CDR3 is TGTGCCAGCTCCCCTCAAGAGCTCTACGAGCAGTACTTC.

The V call is TRBV10-3, the J call TRBJ2-5; 7 bases align to TRBD2. Trimming cost V 4 bases and J 4 bases; bases outside gene matches: 12. CDR1 and CDR2 from the germline V gene are ENHRY and SYGVKD. The CDR3 is made up of 16 amino acids. The CDR3 here is CAISGGGLTERETQYF. The CDR3 DNA is TGTGCCATCAGTGGGGGGGGTCTTACGGAAAGAGAGACCCAGTACTTC.

This clone was observed a handful of times. The chain links TRBV29-1 to TRBJ2-2; the match to TRBD1 covers 10 bases. The CDR3 covers 16 residues. V lost 6 bases, J lost 0 bases, and 7 bases stayed unmatched. CDR1 is SQVTM and CDR2 is ANQGSEA in the germline V gene. This CDR3 reads CSVGGTGASNTGELFF. CDR3 DNA sequence: TGCAGCGTGGGGGGGACAGGGGCTTCGAACACCGGGGAGCTGTTTTTT.

The rearrangement links TRBV10-2 to TRBJ1-6; TRBD1 is a possible D gene (6 bases). V lost 7 bases and J lost 5, with 12 bases in between. The CDR3 is made up of 14 amino acids. Germline V gives CDR1 WSHSY, CDR2 SAAADI. Here the CDR3 reads CASNPRQDNSPLHF. DNA of the CDR3: TGCGCCAGCAACCCTCGACAGGATAATTCACCCCTCCACTTT.

The chain couples TRBV2 to TRBJ1-2; D perhaps matches TRBD1 (6 bases). Looked up from germline, CDR1 is SNHLY and CDR2 is FYNNEI. Deletions cut 1 base from V and 4 bases from J, with 13 bases between. There are 15 residues in the CDR3. CDR3 sequence reads: CASSEVRTVFYGYTF. DNA of the CDR3: TGTGCCAGCAGTGAAGTCCGGACAGTCTTCTATGGCTACACCTTC.

The genes are TRBV18 and TRBJ2-1, with 7 bases that match TRBD1. From germline, CDR1 is KGHSH and CDR2 LQKENI. The CDR3 extends over 15 amino acids. The V gene end was trimmed by 3 bases and the J gene end by 2 bases; junction bases not matched to a gene: 4. The CDR3 spells CASSPLQGAYNEQFF. The CDR3 nucleotides read TGTGCCAGCTCACCGCTGCAGGGGGCCTACAATGAGCAGTTCTTC.

The rearrangement links TRBV6-6 to TRBJ2-1; TRBD1 agrees at 9 bases. Germline V gene lookup returns CDR1 MNHNY and CDR2 SVGAGI (reference sequence). Trimming at V came to 10 bases and at J to 9 bases, leaving 7 bases not matched to a gene. CDR3 length equals 12 residues. CDR3 DNA sequence: TGTGCCAACGGGGACAGGGCCCGTGAGCAGTTCTTC. Its protein is CANGDRAREQFF.

CDR3 in amino acids: CASSSAWAADTQYF. DNA for the CDR3: TGTGCCAGCAGCTCAGCTTGGGCAGCAGATACGCAGTATTTT. The J gene is TRBJ2-3, the V gene TRBV7-2; no clear D gene. V gave up 4 bases and J gave up 4 bases, with 12 bases separating them. Germline V CDR1 and CDR2: SGHTA, FQGNSA. This CDR3 contains 14 residues. The variable domain in full, with the rest retrieved from reference TRBV7-2 and TRBJ2-3, is GAGVSQSPSNKVTEKGKDVELRCDPISGHTALYWYRQSLGQGLEFLIYFQGNSAPDKSGLPSDRFSAERTGGSVSTLTIQRTQQEDSAVYLCASSSAWAADTQYFGPGTRLTVL.

This clone was picked up a small number of times. This chain links TRBV27 with TRBJ1-6; 8 bases line up with TRBD1. After removal of 3 bases from V and 7 bases from J, the junction contained 5 bases not matched to a gene. The germline gives CDR1 MNHEY, CDR2 SMNVEV (reference sequence). The CDR3 is 15 residues long. CDR3 loop: CASSLSGGANSPLHF. In DNA form, the CDR3 reads TGTGCCAGCAGTTTGTCAGGGGGCGCGAATTCACCCCTCCACTTT.

The J gene is TRBJ1-5, the V gene TRBV7-2; TRBD1 matches at 9 bases. The CDR3 has 15 amino acids. J gave up 4 bases and V 5 bases, and 6 bases lay outside the gene matches. Germline values: CDR1 SGHTA, CDR2 FQGNSA. Written as DNA, the CDR3 is TGTGCCAGCAGCCCCTCCGGGACAGGGAATCAGCCCCAGCATTTT. This encodes CASSPSGTGNQPQHF.

This chain uses TRBV15 with TRBJ1-4; perhaps TRBD1 as D (5 bases). The CDR3 has 15 residues. Trimming shortened V by 3 bases and J by 8 bases, and 16 bases separated the two germline ends. Looked up from germline, CDR1 is LNHNV and CDR2 is YYDKDF (reference sequence). DNA of the CDR3: TGTGCCACCAGCAGGGGTAATGAGGCAGGGGAAAAACTGTTTTTT. It specifies CATSRGNEAGEKLFF.